Below, 32 T cell receptor beta chains from the same sample are listed, as sequenced in a study of cytomegalovirus exposure and HLA in healthy donors. 13 Jbeta primers and 60 Vbeta primers were used for the PCR. The assay was immunoSEQ multiplex PCR, and TCRdb's table has in-frame clones only and misses some. The sample includes 90,000 to 100,000 clones, about 75% seen only once; the top ten take roughly 6.9%. Sequencing was performed on PBMCs. The receptor source for this set is a middle-aged man in good health and CMV-seropositive.

This chain uses TRBV5-1 with TRBJ1-4; TRBD1 matches 9 bases. Germline V gene sequence: CDR1 SGHRS, CDR2 YFSETQ. J gave up 0 bases and V 1 base, and 4 bases lay outside the gene matches. The CDR3 spans 17 residues. The CDR3 sequence: CASSLSRDRATNEKLFF. In nucleotides, the CDR3 is TGCGCCAGCAGCTTGTCCCGGGACAGGGCAACTAATGAAAAACTGTTTTTT.

The rearrangement joins TRBV6-1 to TRBJ2-5; tentatively, D is TRBD2 (5 bases). The CDR3 consists of 14 residues. Trimming pared 4 bases from V and 5 bases from J, leaving 14 bases between. The germline V gene has CDR1 MNHNS and CDR2 SASEGT. The CDR3 bases are TGTGCCAGCAGTGCTGGACTCGCCGTTGAGACCCAGTACTTC. Its translation: CASSAGLAVETQYF.

The genes are TRBV13 and TRBJ2-2; 9 bases are a match to TRBD1. There are 17 residues in the CDR3. V trimming: 5 bases; J trimming: 4 bases; junction bases outside the gene matches: 11. CDR1 and CDR2 (germline): PRHDT, FYEKMQ (reference sequence). DNA for the CDR3: TGTGCCAGCAGCGGACATCAGACAGGGGGGTCCACCGGGGAGCTGTTTTTT. Residues: CASSGHQTGGSTGELFF.

The J gene is TRBJ2-2, the V gene TRBV7-9; 7 bases map to TRBD1. Germline values: CDR1 SEHNR, CDR2 FQNEAQ (reference sequence). J was trimmed by 5 bases and V by 1 base; bases with no gene match: 7. This CDR3 has 16 residues. DNA for the CDR3: TGTGCCAGCAGCTTAGGTTGGGACAGCGTTACCGGGGAGCTGTTTTTT. It translates to CASSLGWDSVTGELFF.

The DNA for the CDR3 is TGTGCCAGCTCAGAGGGGGCAGTCCGGGATACGCAGTATTTT. Translation: CASSEGAVRDTQYF. This rearrangement joins TRBV18 to TRBJ2-3, with 7 bases lining up with TRBD1. With V trimmed by 5 bases and J by 6 bases, 8 bases remained unmatched. The CDR3 extends over 14 amino acids. CDR1 is KGHSH and CDR2 is LQKENI in the germline V gene.

This rearrangement joins TRBV18 to TRBJ1-1; 10 bases are shared with TRBD1. Germline V gives CDR1 KGHSH, CDR2 LQKENI. J lost 4 bases, V lost 1 base, and 0 bases had no gene match. The CDR3 covers 14 residues. The CDR3 bases are TGTGCCAGCTCACCACGGACAGGGGGCACTGAAGCTTTCTTT. As protein: CASSPRTGGTEAFF.

Of note for this clone: The sample holds other DNA sequences that translate to the same CDR3. The chain couples TRBV6-1 to TRBJ2-7, with TRBD2 matching 7 bases. The germline gives CDR1 MNHNS, CDR2 SASEGT. V gave up 6 bases and J gave up 5 bases; unmatched junction bases: 7. The CDR3 extends over 13 amino acids. The CDR3 coding sequence is TGTGCCAGCAGATCGAGCGGGACCCACGAGCAGTACTTC. It encodes CASRSSGTHEQYF.

This clone turned up a few times. J is TRBJ2-7 and V is TRBV6-1, with D unresolved. The CDR3 totals 13 residues. Between the trimmed V and J ends, which lost 5 bases and 6 bases, there was a span of 14 bases. The V gene's germline CDR1 is MNHNS and CDR2 SASEGT. CDR3 sequence (DNA): TGTGCCAGCAGTCCATACTTCGGGTCCGAGCAGTACTTC. Its translation is CASSPYFGSEQYF.

The chain is built from TRBV28 and TRBJ2-7; a possible D gene is TRBD1 (5 bases). In germline, CDR1 is MDHEN, CDR2 SYDVKM. CDR3 length: 15 amino acids. The V and J ends lost 3 bases and 3 bases respectively, with 15 bases between them. Here the CDR3 DNA reads TGTGCCAGCAGTTTCCAGGGTACCGGAATCTACGAGCAGTACTTC. Translating it yields CASSFQGTGIYEQYF.

The V call is TRBV5-4, the J call TRBJ2-1; TRBD2 matches at 11 bases. J lost 2 bases, V lost 7 bases, and 8 bases had no gene match. This CDR3 region has 16 residues. The V gene's germline CDR1 is SGHNT and CDR2 YYREEE (reference sequence). The CDR3 here is CASRARLAGTYNEQFF. The DNA for the CDR3 is TGTGCCAGCCGCGCCCGACTAGCGGGGACCTACAATGAGCAGTTCTTC.

CDR3 amino acids: CASSVGVSDPPYNEQFF. CDR3 nucleotide sequence: TGTGCCAGCAGCGTAGGTGTCAGCGACCCCCCTTACAATGAGCAGTTCTTC. The chain couples TRBV9 to TRBJ2-1; D not certain. There are 17 residues in the CDR3. Trimming removed 0 bases at V and 4 bases at J, with 17 bases between. Germline loops: CDR1 SGDLS, CDR2 YYNGEE.

As to this clone: Compared with germline, one end of the junction differs, possibly owing to a read error. This chain links TRBV7-7 with TRBJ2-5; D is perhaps TRBD1 (5 bases). The CDR3 extends over 14 amino acids. Germline V gives CDR1 SSHAT, CDR2 FNYEAQ (reference sequence). The CDR3 bases are TGTGCTAGCAGCTCGCAGGGCATCCAAGAGACCCAGTACTTC. Protein product: CASSSQGIQETQYF.

This clone showed up just once. This chain joins TRBV18 and TRBJ2-2; D is perhaps TRBD2 (5 bases). Germline V gene data show CDR1 as KGHSH and CDR2 as LQKENI. The CDR3 totals 15 residues. V dropped 3 bases and J dropped 5 bases, with 13 bases sitting between them. CDR3 nucleotides: TGTGCCAGCTCACCTCCGGGAATCCTAACCGGGGAGCTGTTTTTT. This gives the protein CASSPPGILTGELFF.

The chain carries TRBV11-2 and TRBJ2-3; D is possibly TRBD1 (6 bases). The CDR3 spans 14 residues. Trimming left V 3 bases short and J 3 bases short, with 10 bases between. The germline gives CDR1 SGHAT, CDR2 FQNNGV. The CDR3 protein is CASSLGALTDTQYF. The DNA of the CDR3 is TGTGCCAGCAGCTTGGGGGCCTTGACAGATACGCAGTATTTT.

The CDR3, as DNA: TGTGCCAGCAGCTTAGTTTCAGGGAGGGGCTCCTACGAGCAGTACTTC. Translated, it gives CASSLVSGRGSYEQYF. The chain carries TRBV11-2 and TRBJ2-7; TRBD2 matches at 7 bases. The V gene end was trimmed by 1 base and the J gene end by 0 bases; junction bases not matched to a gene: 6. In germline, CDR1 is SGHAT, CDR2 FQNNGV. The CDR3 loop spans 16 amino acids.

This clone was detected only a few times. The chain employs TRBV2 and TRBJ2-1; TRBD1 agrees at 11 bases. The V gene end was trimmed by 8 bases and the J gene end by 6 bases; junction bases not matched to a gene: 6. The CDR3 runs to 14 residues. The germline V gene has CDR1 SNHLY and CDR2 FYNNEI. The CDR3 sequence: CASRTGGDSNEQFF. CDR3 sequence (DNA): TGTGCCAGCCGGACAGGGGGCGATAGCAATGAGCAGTTCTTC.

The chain has TRBV4-1 and TRBJ2-7; 8 bases match TRBD2. Germline CDR1 and CDR2: MGHRA and YSYEKL. CDR3 length: 16 amino acids. V lost 0 bases to trimming and J lost 7 bases; unmatched junction nucleotides: 11. The CDR3 sequence is CASSQDISGASREQYF. CDR3 DNA: TGCGCCAGCAGCCAAGATATTAGCGGGGCCTCTAGGGAGCAGTACTTC.

The sample holds a few counts of this clone. The CDR3 DNA reads TGCGCCAGCAGCAGATCAGGGGGCCTTGAGCCCCAGCATTTT. Amino acid sequence: CASSRSGGLEPQHF. This sequence joins TRBV5-1 and TRBJ1-5; 8 nucleotides match TRBD1. Germline trimming cut 4 bases from V and 8 bases from J; bases unmatched to any gene: 8. CDR1 and CDR2 (germline): SGHRS, YFSETQ. The CDR3 runs 14 residues.

The chain carries TRBV28 and TRBJ2-7; no clear D. The germline gives CDR1 MDHEN, CDR2 SYDVKM. With 3 bases removed from V and 1 base from J, the gap between germline ends came to 13 bases. This CDR3 region has 15 residues. This CDR3 is CASSFQRLESYEQYF. DNA for the CDR3: TGTGCCAGCAGTTTTCAGAGGCTGGAGTCCTACGAGCAGTACTTC.

The chain combines TRBV5-1 with TRBJ1-1, with D possibly TRBD1 on 6 matching bases. Germline V gives CDR1 SGHRS, CDR2 YFSETQ. Trimming removed 0 bases at V and 4 bases at J, with 13 bases between. This CDR3 has 15 residues. The CDR3: CASSLDQGLVTEAFF. For the CDR3, the DNA is TGCGCCAGCAGCTTGGACCAGGGGCTGGTCACTGAAGCTTTCTTT.

For this clone: The junction differs from germline at one of its ends, possibly a read error. This chain uses TRBV7-7 with TRBJ2-2, with TRBD2 matching over 10 bases. CDR1 and CDR2 (germline): SSHAT, FNYEAQ (reference sequence). This CDR3 comprises 14 residues. CDR3 DNA sequence: TGTGCTAGCAGCGGGGGGGTGAACACCGGGGAGCTGTTTTTT. Translation: CASSGGVNTGELFF. The variable domain in full, completed from reference TRBV7-7 and TRBJ2-2, reads GAGVSQSPRYKVTKRGQDVTLRCDPISSHATLYWYQQALGQGPEFLTYFNYEAQPDKSGLPSDRFSAERPEGSISTLTIQRTEQRDSAMYRCASSGGVNTGELFFGEGSRLTVL.

The CDR3 bases are TGTGCCAGCAGCATCGGGACTTCCCAAGAGACCCAGTACTTC. Protein product: CASSIGTSQETQYF. This chain links TRBV7-9 with TRBJ2-5, with D possibly matching TRBD2 (6 bases). Germline V gene sequence: CDR1 SEHNR, CDR2 FQNEAQ (reference sequence). CDR3 size: 14 residues. Trimming removed 5 bases from V and 1 base from J, with 11 bases in between.

In its sample, this clone was seen a few times. The chain recombines TRBV19 with TRBJ1-5; D is possibly TRBD1 (5 bases). CDR1 is LNHDA and CDR2 is SQIVND in the germline V gene (reference sequence). The CDR3 is 13 residues long. Trimming removed 7 bases at V and 5 bases at J, with 12 bases between. DNA for the CDR3: TGTGCCAGTACCCGTGGGGGGGATCAGCCCCAGCATTTT. Protein product: CASTRGGDQPQHF.

J is TRBJ2-7 and V is TRBV10-3, with 8 bases lining up with TRBD1. This CDR3 region has 15 residues. After removal of 3 bases from V and 5 bases from J, the junction contained 9 bases not matched to a gene. Germline CDR1 is ENHRY and CDR2 is SYGVKD. The DNA of the CDR3 is TGTGCCATCAGTGACAGCGGACAGGGCGGCCACGAGCAGTACTTC. Translated: CAISDSGQGGHEQYF.

This chain links TRBV19 with TRBJ2-1; D is uncertain. The CDR3 has 14 amino acids. Germline-derived CDR1 and CDR2 are LNHDA and SQIVND (reference sequence). V shed 1 base and J shed 8 bases, with 12 bases lying between them. The CDR3 DNA sequence: TGTGCCAGTAGTATAGGGTATAGTGGAGATGAGCAGTTCTTC. This sequence encodes CASSIGYSGDEQFF.

The V gene is TRBV5-6, the J gene TRBJ2-3, with 12 bases fitting TRBD2. V shed 4 bases and J 0 bases; nucleotides not matched to a gene: 6. This CDR3 spans 17 amino acids. Per germline, CDR1 SGHDT and CDR2 YYEEEE. CDR3 DNA: TGTGCCAGCAGCCTCTTGACTAGCGGGGGCAGCACAGATACGCAGTATTTT. It is translated as CASSLLTSGGSTDTQYF. Complete variable domain (other parts from reference TRBV5-6 and TRBJ2-3): DAGVTQSPTHLIKTRGQQVTLRCSPKSGHDTVSWYQQALGQGPQFIFQYYEEEERQRGNFPDRFSGHQFPNYSSELNVNALLLGDSALYLCASSLLTSGGSTDTQYFGPGTRLTVL.

This sequence joins TRBV7-2 and TRBJ2-1; 7 bases align to TRBD2. CDR3 length: 14 amino acids. The germline V gene encodes CDR1 SGHTA and CDR2 FQGNSA. V shed 8 bases, J shed 0 bases, and the junction held 4 bases outside the gene matches. The CDR3 spells CASQAGTSYNEQFF. In nucleotides, the CDR3 is TGTGCCAGCCAAGCGGGGACCTCCTACAATGAGCAGTTCTTC.

The sample holds a few counts of this clone. The rearrangement uses TRBV10-3 and TRBJ1-2, with D possibly being TRBD1 (6 bases). This CDR3 has 17 amino acids. The V gene's germline CDR1 is ENHRY and CDR2 SYGVKD. Trimming cost V 4 bases and J 4 bases, with 22 bases left between them. The CDR3 coding sequence is TGTGCCATCAGTGTGGAAATCCGATCAGGGGTGGGCTATGGCTACACCTTC. As protein: CAISVEIRSGVGYGYTF.

The V and J genes are TRBV25-1 and TRBJ1-2; 9 bases map to TRBD1. CDR1 is MGHDK, CDR2 SYGVNS, per germline. The CDR3 spans 16 residues. V lost 1 base and J lost 6; bases outside the gene matches: 9. CDR3 DNA: TGTGCCAGCAGTGAATCGGGTTTACAGGGGGCACATGGCTACACCTTC. Its translation: CASSESGLQGAHGYTF.

The V and J genes are TRBV6-1 and TRBJ2-3, with D tentatively TRBD1 (6 bases). Trimming removed 3 bases from V and 6 bases from J, with 13 bases in between. The CDR3 covers 14 residues. Per the germline V gene, CDR1 is MNHNS and CDR2 is SASEGT. The CDR3, as DNA: TGTGCCAGCAGTGAGAGGACAGCCCCGGATACGCAGTATTTT. Translation gives CASSERTAPDTQYF.

V is TRBV28 and J is TRBJ2-7; D may be TRBD2 (6 bases). Germline V gene data show CDR1 as MDHEN and CDR2 as SYDVKM. V was clipped by 6 bases and J by 4 bases, with 22 bases between them. There are 16 residues in the CDR3. CDR3 amino acids: CASSPQANSGSYEQYF. The CDR3 DNA reads TGTGCCAGCAGCCCCCAGGCGAATAGCGGTTCTTACGAGCAGTACTTC.

In DNA, the CDR3 is TGTGCCAGCGGTAGCGGGGGAACAGATACGCAGTATTTT. It yields the protein CASGSGGTDTQYF. This sequence joins TRBV2 and TRBJ2-3; 9 nucleotides align to TRBD2. In germline, CDR1 is SNHLY, CDR2 FYNNEI. The V and J ends lost 8 bases and 3 bases, in that order; junction bases with no gene match: 3. This CDR3 contains 13 residues.